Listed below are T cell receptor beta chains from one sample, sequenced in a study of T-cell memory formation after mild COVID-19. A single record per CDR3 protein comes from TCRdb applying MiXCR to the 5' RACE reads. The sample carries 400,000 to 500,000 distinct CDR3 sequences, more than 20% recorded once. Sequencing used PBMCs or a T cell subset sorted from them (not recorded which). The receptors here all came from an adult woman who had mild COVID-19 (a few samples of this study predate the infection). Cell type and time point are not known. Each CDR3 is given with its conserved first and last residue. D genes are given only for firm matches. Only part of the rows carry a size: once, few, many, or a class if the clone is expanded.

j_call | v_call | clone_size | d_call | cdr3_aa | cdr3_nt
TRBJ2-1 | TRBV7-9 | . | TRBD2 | CASSLSGTRGNEQFF | TGTGCCAGCAGCCTCAGCGGGACTCGGGGCAATGAGCAGTTCTTC
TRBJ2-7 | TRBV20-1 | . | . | CSARSTGRPYEQYF | TGCAGTGCTAGGAGCACAGGGAGACCCTACGAGCAGTACTTC
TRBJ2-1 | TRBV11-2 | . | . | CASSLEGFEQFF | TGTGCCAGCAGCTTAGAGGGTTTTGAGCAGTTCTTC
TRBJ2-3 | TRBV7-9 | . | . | CASSHRIAYTDTQYF | TGTGCCAGCAGCCATAGGATTGCGTACACAGATACGCAGTATTTT
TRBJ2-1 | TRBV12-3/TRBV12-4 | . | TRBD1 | CASSFQDRGRNEQFF | TGTGCCAGCAGTTTTCAGGACAGGGGACGCAATGAGCAGTTCTTC
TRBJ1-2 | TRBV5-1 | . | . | CASSGRGVEKGYTF | TGCGCCAGCAGCGGTCGGGGGGTAGAGAAGGGCTACACCTTC
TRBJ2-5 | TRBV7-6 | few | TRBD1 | CASSLEGTGKETQYF | TGTGCCAGCAGCTTAGAGGGGACAGGGAAGGAGACCCAGTACTTC
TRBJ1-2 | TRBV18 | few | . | CASSPAGANGYTF | TGTGCCAGCTCACCGGCGGGGGCAAATGGCTACACCTTC
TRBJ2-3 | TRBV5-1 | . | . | CASSLVTGAISEGDTQYF | TGCGCCAGCAGCTTGGTCACAGGGGCCATCTCGGAGGGAGATACGCAGTATTTT
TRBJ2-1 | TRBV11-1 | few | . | CASSLVMGYNEQFF | TGTGCCAGCAGCTTAGTCATGGGATACAATGAGCAGTTCTTC
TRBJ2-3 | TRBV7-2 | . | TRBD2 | CASSVSGGASDTQYF | TGTGCCAGCAGCGTAAGCGGGGGGGCCTCAGATACGCAGTATTTT
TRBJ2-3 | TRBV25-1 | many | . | CASSESRGTDTQYF | TGTGCCAGCAGTGAATCTAGGGGCACAGATACGCAGTATTTT
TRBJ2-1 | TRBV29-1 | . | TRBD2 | CSVFLAFSGKVNYNEQFF | TGCAGCGTTTTTCTTGCATTTAGCGGGAAGGTTAACTACAATGAGCAGTTCTTC
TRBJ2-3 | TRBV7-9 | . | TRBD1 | CASSSPWGTGTTDTQYF | TGTGCCAGCAGCTCCCCATGGGGGACAGGTACCACAGATACGCAGTATTTT
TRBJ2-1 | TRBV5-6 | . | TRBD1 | CASSLEGQGGNEQFF | TGTGCCAGCAGCTTGGAGGGACAGGGGGGGAATGAGCAGTTCTTC
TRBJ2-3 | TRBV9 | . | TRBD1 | CASSVEDRGGPDTQYF | TGTGCCAGCAGCGTAGAGGACAGGGGGGGGCCAGATACGCAGTATTTT
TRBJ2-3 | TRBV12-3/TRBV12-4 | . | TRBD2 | CASSPGLAGLTQYF | TGTGCCAGCAGCCCCGGACTAGCGGGCCTTACGCAGTATTTT
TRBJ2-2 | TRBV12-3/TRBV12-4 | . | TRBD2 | CASIRTSGYTGELFF | TGTGCCAGCATTAGGACTAGCGGGTACACCGGGGAGCTGTTTTTT